This T cell receptor (beta chain) originates from a study of shared clonotypes between healthy human individuals. Remarks on this clone: The junction does not match germline at one end; this may be a read error.

This CDR3 spans 16 amino acids. The germline CDR1 and CDR2 sequences are SNHLY and FYNNEI. Sequencing used immunoSEQ multiplex PCR; TCRdb keeps in-frame clones, though not all of them. This table has fewer than 3 million clones, about 90% appearing once. Sequencing used naive CD4+ T cells from PBMCs. Noted subset: CD45RA+ positively selected. This rearrangement joins TRBV2 to TRBJ2-7; 11 bases line up with TRBD2. This TCR came from a man aged 18 to 30 in good health. Some clones in this sample may be carry-over from other donors' samples. The CDR3 DNA reads as TGTGCCAGCAGCGAAGGGACTAGCGGCCTTTCCTACGAGCAGTACTTC. Translation: CASSEGTSGLSYEQYF.